The clone carrying this T cell receptor beta chain was seen a handful of times. Its antigen is currently unknown. This entry is derived from a study of neurological immune-mediated disorders. Overall study: The approximately 34 patients with multiple sclerosis comprised roughly 30 relapsing-remitting cases and 3 secondary progressive cases.

A single run covered 15-18 subjects with over 190 million TCR-beta sequences. TCRdb recomputed calls from the 5' RACE reads with MiXCR, one row per CDR3 protein. The table shows roughly 20,000 distinct CDR3 sequences, with 15% to 20% occurring only once. In germline, CDR1 is LGHDT, CDR2 YNNKEL (reference sequence). Trimming left V 0 bases short and J 8 bases short, with 19 bases between. The length of the CDR3 is 17 residues. Study-wide results and limits: When grouped phylogenetically, the repertoires of 18 of the 34 multiple sclerosis patients fell together in one related-CDR3 cluster, which is a possible signature.

The rearrangement joins TRBV3-1 to TRBJ1-4; perhaps TRBD1 as D (5 bases). This sequence was found in a woman aged 18-35 years with multiple sclerosis. Material: CD8+ T cells from blood. As DNA, the CDR3 is TGTGCCAGCAGCCAAGATCGGGATGGGGGGATGGGCGAAAAACTGTTTTTT. It is translated as CASSQDRDGGMGEKLFF.